The 6 T cell receptor beta chains reported below all come from one sample, sequenced in a study of T cell clonality in common variable immunodeficiency. Study results and caveats: Reportedly, TCR beta sequences from common variable immunodeficiency showed fewer deletions and N-nucleotide insertions.

What these receptors recognize is not known. Some clones are missing from TCRdb's copy, which holds only in-frame ones; the method was immunoSEQ multiplex PCR. The table lists about 26,000 clones, with no singletons. Material for sequencing was peripheral blood mononuclear cells. Source of these receptors: a human donor with common variable immunodeficiency.

The sample holds many counts of this clone. The CDR3 end falls 3 residues outside the read, so it is completed with the germline J gene. The rearrangement links TRBV7-7 to TRBJ2-7; D perhaps matches TRBD2 (6 bases). V lost 5 bases and J 0 bases, leaving 8 bases between the germline ends. Germline-derived CDR1 and CDR2 are SSHAT and FNYEAQ (reference sequence). The CDR3 extends over 13 amino acids. The sequenced CDR3 bases are TGTGCCAGCAGCCATAGCGGCTCCTACGAG. Its protein is CASSHSGSYE. The whole CDR3 reads CASSHSGSYEQYF. The whole variable domain, remainder taken from reference TRBV7-7 and TRBJ2-7, is GAGVSQSPRYKVTKRGQDVTLRCDPISSHATLYWYQQALGQGPEFLTYFNYEAQPDKSGLPSDRFSAERPEGSISTLTIQRTEQRDSAMYRCASSHSGSYEQYFGPGTRLTVT.

This clone was observed at least ten times. With the read ending 3 residues before the CDR3 end, the germline J gene is used to fill in that end. This chain links TRBV20-1 with TRBJ2-4, with no clear D. The CDR3 loop spans 18 amino acids. Germline V gene sequence: CDR1 DFQATT, CDR2 SNEGSKA (reference sequence). Trimming left V 1 base short and J 0 bases short, with 19 bases between. The sequenced CDR3 bases are TGCAGTGCTAGAGCAAAGCCCAACTCCTATCTAGCCAAAAACATT. Translation: CSARAKPNSYLAKNI. The entire CDR3 sequence reads CSARAKPNSYLAKNIQYF.

This clone was observed many times. The read terminates 3 residues ahead of where the CDR3 ends, so the germline J gene completes it. This sequence joins TRBV18 and TRBJ2-5; 7 bases are shared with TRBD1. Germline V CDR1 and CDR2: KGHSH, LQKENI. This CDR3 has 16 residues. Trimming removed 6 bases from V and 2 bases from J; junction bases left unmatched: 12. CDR3 DNA (partial): TGTGCCAGCTCCCCCCCAGGGGGTTCCTTTCAAGAGACC. Its protein product is CASSPPGGSFQET. The full-length CDR3 reads as CASSPPGGSFQETQYF.

This clone occurred many times. The sequenced fragment ends 3 residues before the CDR3 boundary, so the rest is inferred from the germline J gene. The chain carries TRBV20-1 and TRBJ1-4; 7 bases are shared with TRBD1. This CDR3 is built from 13 residues. V trimming: 3 bases; J trimming: 8 bases; junction bases outside the gene matches: 6. Germline assignment: CDR1 DFQATT and CDR2 SNEGSKA (reference sequence). CDR3 DNA, as far as it was read: TGCAGTGCTAGGGGGACAGTGACGGAAAAA. Translated, it gives CSARGTVTEK. The CDR3 reads in full as CSARGTVTEKLFF.

The table lists this clone with many counts. The missing CDR3 end, 3 residues past where the read stops, is filled in from the germline J gene. This chain links TRBV19 with TRBJ1-5; D may be TRBD1 (6 bases). Germline V gives CDR1 LNHDA, CDR2 SQIVND (reference sequence). Trimming shortened V by 4 bases and J by 3 bases, and 10 bases separated the two germline ends. The CDR3 has 14 residues. The CDR3 DNA, read in part, is TGTGCCAGTAGTAACAGGGTTTACAATCAGCCC. It translates to CASSNRVYNQP. The entire CDR3 is CASSNRVYNQPQHF.

This clone was detected many times. The read comes to an end 3 residues before the CDR3 does, leaving the germline J gene to fill in the end. The rearrangement links TRBV7-9 to TRBJ2-5, with D perhaps matching TRBD1 (5 bases). This CDR3 spans 15 amino acids. The germline gives CDR1 SEHNR, CDR2 FQNEAQ (reference sequence). Deletions cut 1 base from V and 4 bases from J, with 13 bases between. The DNA read from the CDR3 is TGTGCCAGCAGCTTAGAAGGACACGGACGAGAGACC. Its translation: CASSLEGHGRET. The complete CDR3 sequence is CASSLEGHGRETQYF.